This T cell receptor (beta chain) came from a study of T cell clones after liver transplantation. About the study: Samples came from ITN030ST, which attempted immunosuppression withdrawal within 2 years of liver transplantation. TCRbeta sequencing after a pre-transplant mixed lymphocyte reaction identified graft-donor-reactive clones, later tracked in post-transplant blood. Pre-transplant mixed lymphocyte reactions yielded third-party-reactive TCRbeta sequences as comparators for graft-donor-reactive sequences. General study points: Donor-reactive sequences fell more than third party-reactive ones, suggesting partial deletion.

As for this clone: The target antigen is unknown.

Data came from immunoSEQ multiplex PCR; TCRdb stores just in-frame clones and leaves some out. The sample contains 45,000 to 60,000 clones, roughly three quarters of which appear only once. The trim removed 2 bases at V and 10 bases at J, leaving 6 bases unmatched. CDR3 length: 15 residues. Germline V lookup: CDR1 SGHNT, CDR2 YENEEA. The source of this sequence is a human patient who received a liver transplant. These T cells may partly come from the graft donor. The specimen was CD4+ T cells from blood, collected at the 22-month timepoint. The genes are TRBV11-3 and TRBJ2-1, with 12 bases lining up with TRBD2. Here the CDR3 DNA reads TGTGCCAGCAGCTTATCGGCTAGCGGGGGGGCAGAGCAGTTCTTC. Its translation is CASSLSASGGAEQFF.